This TCR beta chain was identified in a study of blood T cell repertoires in COVID-19 (dated by TCRdb to 2020 to 2022). Looking at the study overall: Samples from collaborators originated in the United States, Italy and Spain and spanned both the acute and convalescent phases of COVID-19. HLA class I and class II types, where available, came from metadata supplied by the sample provider rather than from assay-based typing. The prospective study material was composed of cDNA or gDNA derived from T cells, B-cell-depleted T cells, or PBMCs. The sample metadata nearly always contained a de-identified subject ID, COVID-19 status, age in years and sex. Deeply sampled blood TCRbeta repertoires from subjects exposed to, actively infected with, or recovered from COVID-19 were included in the dataset. The repertoires were released in a freely available public database meant as a resource for research on the immune response to SARS-CoV-2. The samples were drawn from the first 160 participants of the ongoing ImmuneRACE study and from 1,254 subjects provided by 6 global collaborators. What the authors observed across the whole study: The amount of clinical and demographic metadata varied by source and participant and was provided uncurated.

Whole blood was collected in K2EDTA tubes by collaborating institutions according to the institutions' own protocols. For TCRbeta analysis, collaborators shipped samples in one of three forms: frozen whole blood, isolated PBMCs, or DNA extracted from either of those sample types. V ends up 3 bases short and J 5 bases short, with an unmatched junction base count of 9. From cysteine to phenylalanine, the CDR3 is 15 amino acids long. The CDR3 DNA has 45 bases and is translated from base 1. From the germline V gene, CDR1 is SGDLS and CDR2 is YYNGEE. Note on this clone: Its antigen remains undetermined. No much larger clone exists at a distance of one base, and base qualities are not known.

TCRbeta CDR3 regions were amplified from genomic DNA by means of the immunoSEQ Assay, a bias-controlled multiplex PCR. The published analysis was carried out like this. Within the assay, amplification of reference gene primers was used to estimate how many nucleated cells each sample contained. Sequence reads were collapsed and filtered to measure the absolute abundance of every unique TCRbeta CDR3 rearrangement. For each sample, productive Simpson clonality was calculated by taking the square root of Simpson's diversity index across productive rearrangements. Imported from immuneACCESS, the table was reduced by TCRdb to in-frame sequences with V and J called. These copies leave out some clones; in studies compared against another copy, an unresolved V gene accounts for under half, and the cause of the remainder is not known. The D gene and trimming were derived from the DNA, and the V and J assignments and clone size from that table. For this sample the table gives approximately 140,000 clones, of which over 75% were detected only once. Roughly 2.2% of the sample is held by the ten biggest clonotypes.

The sample comprised peripheral blood. This chain is built from TRBV9 and TRBJ2-5; TRBD2 matches 8 bases in the middle. This TCR came from a man aged 65 to 79 with active COVID-19. The DNA sequence is TGTGCCAGCAGCGAAAGCGGGAGCATAGGGGAGACCCAGTACTTC. Its amino acids are CASSESGSIGETQYF.